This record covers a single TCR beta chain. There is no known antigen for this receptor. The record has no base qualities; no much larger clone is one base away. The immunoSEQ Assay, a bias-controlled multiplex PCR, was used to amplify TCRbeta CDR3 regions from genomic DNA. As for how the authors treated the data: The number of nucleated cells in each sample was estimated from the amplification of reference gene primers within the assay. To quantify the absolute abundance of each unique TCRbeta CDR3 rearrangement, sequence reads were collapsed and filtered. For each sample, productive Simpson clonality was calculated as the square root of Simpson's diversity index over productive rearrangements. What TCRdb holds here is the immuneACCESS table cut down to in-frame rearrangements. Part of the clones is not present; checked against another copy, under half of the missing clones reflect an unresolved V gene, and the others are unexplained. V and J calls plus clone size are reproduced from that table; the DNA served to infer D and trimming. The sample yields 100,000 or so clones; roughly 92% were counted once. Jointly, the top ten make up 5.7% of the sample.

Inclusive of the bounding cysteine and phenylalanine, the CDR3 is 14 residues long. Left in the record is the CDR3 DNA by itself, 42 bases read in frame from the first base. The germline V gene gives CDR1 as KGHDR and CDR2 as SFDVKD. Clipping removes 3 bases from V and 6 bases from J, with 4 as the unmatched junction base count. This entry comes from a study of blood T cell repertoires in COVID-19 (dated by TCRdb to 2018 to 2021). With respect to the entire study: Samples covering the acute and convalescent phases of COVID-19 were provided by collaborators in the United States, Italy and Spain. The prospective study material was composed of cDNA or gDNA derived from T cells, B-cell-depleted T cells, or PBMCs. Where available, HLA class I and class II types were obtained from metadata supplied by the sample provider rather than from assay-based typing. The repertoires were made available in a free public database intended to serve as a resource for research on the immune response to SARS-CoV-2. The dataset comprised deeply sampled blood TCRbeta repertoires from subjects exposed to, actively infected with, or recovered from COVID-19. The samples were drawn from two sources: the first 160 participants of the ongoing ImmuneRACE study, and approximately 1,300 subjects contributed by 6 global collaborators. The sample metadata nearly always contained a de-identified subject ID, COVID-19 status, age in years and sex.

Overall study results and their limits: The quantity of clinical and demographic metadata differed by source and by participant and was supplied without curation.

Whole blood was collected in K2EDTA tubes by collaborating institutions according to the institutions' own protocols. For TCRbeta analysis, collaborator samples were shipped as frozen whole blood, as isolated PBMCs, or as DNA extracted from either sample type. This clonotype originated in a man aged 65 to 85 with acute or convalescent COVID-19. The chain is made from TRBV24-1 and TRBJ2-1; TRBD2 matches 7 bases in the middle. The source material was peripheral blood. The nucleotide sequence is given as TGTGCCACCAGTGATCGAACTAGCGCCAATGAGCAGTTCTTC. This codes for CATSDRTSANEQFF.